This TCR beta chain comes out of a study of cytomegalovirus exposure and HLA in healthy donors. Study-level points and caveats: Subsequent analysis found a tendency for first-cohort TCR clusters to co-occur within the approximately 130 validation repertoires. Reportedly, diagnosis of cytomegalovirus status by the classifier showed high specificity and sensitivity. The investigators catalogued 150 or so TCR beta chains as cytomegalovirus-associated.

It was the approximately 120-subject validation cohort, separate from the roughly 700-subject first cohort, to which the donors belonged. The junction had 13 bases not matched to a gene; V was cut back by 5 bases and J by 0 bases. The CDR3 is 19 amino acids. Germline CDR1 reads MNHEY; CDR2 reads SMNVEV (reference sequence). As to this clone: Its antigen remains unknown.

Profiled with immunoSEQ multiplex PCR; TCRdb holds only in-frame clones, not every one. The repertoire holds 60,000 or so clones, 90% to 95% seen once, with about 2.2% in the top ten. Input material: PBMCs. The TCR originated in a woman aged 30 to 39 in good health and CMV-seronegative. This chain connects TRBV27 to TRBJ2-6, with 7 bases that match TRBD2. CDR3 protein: CASSPGRPGSISGANVLTF. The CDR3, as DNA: TGTGCCAGCAGTCCCGGGAGGCCCGGGTCTATCTCTGGGGCCAACGTCCTGACTTTC. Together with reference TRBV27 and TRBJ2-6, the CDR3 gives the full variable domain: EAQVTQNPRYLITVTGKKLTVTCSQNMNHEYMSWYRQDPGLGLRQIYYSMNVEVTDKGDVPEGYKVSRKEKRNFPLILESPSPNQTSLYFCASSPGRPGSISGANVLTFGAGSRLTVL.